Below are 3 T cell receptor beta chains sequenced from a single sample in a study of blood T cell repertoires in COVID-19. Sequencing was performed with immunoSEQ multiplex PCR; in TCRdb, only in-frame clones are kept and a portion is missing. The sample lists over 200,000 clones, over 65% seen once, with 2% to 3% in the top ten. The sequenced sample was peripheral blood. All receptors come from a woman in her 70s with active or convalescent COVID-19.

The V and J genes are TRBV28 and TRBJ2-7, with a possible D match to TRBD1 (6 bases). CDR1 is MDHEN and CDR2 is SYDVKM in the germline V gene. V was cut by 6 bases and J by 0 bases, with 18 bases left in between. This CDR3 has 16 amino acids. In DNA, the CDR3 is TGTGCCAGCAGCCCGGAGACAGGCCTAGGCTCCTACGAGCAGTACTTC. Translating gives CASSPETGLGSYEQYF.

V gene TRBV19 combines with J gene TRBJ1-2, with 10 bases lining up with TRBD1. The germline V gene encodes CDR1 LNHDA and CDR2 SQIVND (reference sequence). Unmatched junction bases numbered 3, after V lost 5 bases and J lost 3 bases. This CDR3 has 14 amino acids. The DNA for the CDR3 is TGTGCCAGTAGTTCGACAGGGGGCTACTATGGCTACACCTTC. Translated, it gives CASSSTGGYYGYTF. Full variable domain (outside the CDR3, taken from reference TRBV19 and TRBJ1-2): DGGITQSPKYLFRKEGQNVTLSCEQNLNHDAMYWYRQDPGQGLRLIYYSQIVNDFQKGDIAEGYSVSREKKESFPLTVTSAQKNPTAFYLCASSSTGGYYGYTFGSGTRLTVV.

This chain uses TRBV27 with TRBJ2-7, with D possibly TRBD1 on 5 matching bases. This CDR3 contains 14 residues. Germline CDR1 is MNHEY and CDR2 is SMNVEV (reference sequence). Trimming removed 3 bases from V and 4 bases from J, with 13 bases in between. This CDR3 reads CASSFGAGSYEQYF. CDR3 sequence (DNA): TGTGCCAGCAGTTTTGGGGCAGGTTCGTACGAGCAGTACTTC.